The rows below give T cell receptor beta chains drawn from one sample of a study of OX40 agonist ivuxolimab in advanced cancers. TCRdb keeps only in-frame clones here, not all; method: immunoSEQ multiplex PCR. The repertoire holds 58,000 or so clones, 83% seen once, with approximately 0.63% in the top ten. This sample comprised CD4+ or CD8+ T cells sorted from blood, obtained in a trial of the OX40 agonist ivuxolimab. These receptors were obtained from an adult with an advanced solid tumor such as melanoma, head and neck, liver or kidney cancer. Each CDR3 is given with its conserved first and last residue. A D gene is named only where the DNA matches it firmly. Rows give clone size only sometimes, using once, few, many, or a class for an expanded clone.

cdr3_aa | cdr3_nt | v_call | clone_size | d_call | j_call
CATSRVGGPTDTQYF | TGTGCCACCAGCAGAGTCGGGGGCCCCACAGATACGCAGTATTTT | TRBV15 | once | . | TRBJ2-3
CASSNGLAGYEQYF | TGTGCCAGCAGTAACGGACTAGCGGGCTACGAGCAGTACTTC | TRBV6-5 | . | TRBD2 | TRBJ2-7
CASSWTGTQPQHF | TGTGCCAGCAGCTGGACAGGGACTCAGCCCCAGCATTTT | TRBV27 | once | TRBD1 | TRBJ1-5
CASSFGPHDRELFF | TGCGCCAGCAGCTTCGGGCCGCACGACCGGGAGCTGTTTTTT | TRBV5-1 | . | . | TRBJ2-2
CASSPQGTPNTEAFF | TGTGCCAGCAGCCCGCAGGGGACACCGAACACTGAAGCTTTCTTT | TRBV11-2 | . | . | TRBJ1-1
CASSLNPLDAGGYTF | TGTGCCAGCAGCTTAAATCCGCTCGACGCGGGGGGCTACACCTTC | TRBV7-3 | few | . | TRBJ1-2
CASSEEGQGVSPLHF | TGTGCCAGCAGTGAAGAAGGACAGGGTGTATCACCCCTCCACTTT | TRBV2 | . | TRBD1 | TRBJ1-6
CASSFRRKETQYF | TGTGCCAGCAGTTTCCGACGGAAAGAGACCCAGTACTTC | TRBV27 | few | . | TRBJ2-5
CASRITGLGSSEAFF | TGTGCCAGCAGAATTACAGGGTTGGGTAGCTCCGAAGCTTTCTTT | TRBV11-2 | . | . | TRBJ1-1
CASSSELSRVGANVLTF | TGTGCCAGCAGCTCTGAACTAAGCAGGGTAGGGGCCAACGTCCTGACTTTC | TRBV5-6 | . | . | TRBJ2-6
CASSLGTGGSGANVLTF | TGTGCCAGCTCACTAGGGACAGGGGGTTCAGGGGCCAACGTCCTGACTTTC | TRBV18 | . | TRBD1 | TRBJ2-6
CASSTSSGSFNEQFF | TGTGCCAGCAGCACCTCTAGCGGGAGTTTCAATGAGCAGTTCTTC | TRBV11-2 | . | TRBD2 | TRBJ2-1
CAWNVKGVSHQPQHF | TGTGCCTGGAATGTTAAGGGAGTATCGCATCAGCCCCAGCATTTT | TRBV30 | . | . | TRBJ1-5
CASSLRGQGRPYEQYF | TGTGCCAGCAGCCTTAGGGGACAGGGAAGGCCCTACGAGCAGTACTTC | TRBV21-1 | . | . | TRBJ2-7
CASLRDGPHDTQYF | TGTGCCAGTCTGCGGGACGGCCCTCATGATACGCAGTATTTT | TRBV2 | . | . | TRBJ2-3
CASSRGSNYGYTF | TGTGCCAGCTCCCGGGGATCCAACTATGGCTACACCTTC | TRBV2 | . | . | TRBJ1-2
CASSSLDREYGYTF | TGTGCCAGCAGTTCCCTGGACAGGGAATATGGCTACACCTTC | TRBV6-5 | . | TRBD1 | TRBJ1-2
CASSVISGQGYGGELFF | TGTGCCAGCAGCGTCATTAGTGGACAGGGATACGGCGGGGAGCTGTTTTTT | TRBV9 | . | TRBD1 | TRBJ2-2
CASSLPGNTEAFF | TGTGCCAGCAGCTTGCCAGGGAACACTGAAGCTTTCTTT | TRBV5-6 | . | . | TRBJ1-1
CASSRQTSGRELEFF | TGTGCCAGCAGCCGACAGACTAGCGGGAGAGAGTTAGAGTTCTTC | TRBV27 | . | TRBD2 | TRBJ2-1
CASSATPSGSSYNEQFF | TGTGCCAGCAGCGCGACCCCTAGCGGGAGCTCCTACAATGAGCAGTTCTTC | TRBV9 | . | TRBD2 | TRBJ2-1
CASIARGASYEQYF | TGTGCCAGCATTGCCCGGGGGGCAAGCTACGAGCAGTACTTC | TRBV6-5 | . | . | TRBJ2-7
CASSFSPGRMETQYF | TGCGCCAGCAGCTTCAGCCCAGGGAGAATGGAGACCCAGTACTTC | TRBV5-1 | . | . | TRBJ2-5
CASSVGQGLSYNSPLHF | TGTGCCAGCAGTGTAGGACAGGGCCTCTCCTATAATTCACCCCTCCACTTT | TRBV2 | . | TRBD1 | TRBJ1-6
CASRAPLTGVAFF | TGCGCCAGCAGGGCGCCCTTAACGGGGGTAGCTTTCTTT | TRBV10-2 | . | . | TRBJ1-1
CASRGGNVPGAYGYTF | TGTGCCAGCAGGGGGGGAAACGTCCCCGGGGCTTATGGCTACACCTTC | TRBV9 | . | . | TRBJ1-2
CASSVAATNSLLHF | TGTGCCAGCAGCGTAGCGGCAACGAACTCACTCCTCCACTTT | TRBV9 | . | . | TRBJ1-6
CASSHYRAQPQHF | TGTGCCAGCAGCCATTACAGGGCCCAGCCCCAGCATTTT | TRBV28 | . | . | TRBJ1-5
CASSPQQQSTTNEKLFF | TGTGCCAGCTCACCACAACAACAATCTACAACTAATGAAAAACTGTTTTTT | TRBV18 | once | . | TRBJ1-4
CATMGTGNTEAFF | TGTGCCACCATGGGGACGGGGAACACTGAAGCTTTCTTT | TRBV19 | . | . | TRBJ1-1
CASSVYGADTEAFF | TGTGCCAGCAGCGTATATGGCGCGGACACTGAAGCTTTCTTT | TRBV9 | . | . | TRBJ1-1
CASRPGSHEQYF | TGTGCCAGCAGGCCGGGGTCCCACGAGCAGTACTTC | TRBV6-5 | . | . | TRBJ2-7
CASSLTGNEQFF | TGTGCCAGCAGCTTAACCGGGAATGAGCAGTTCTTC | TRBV7-8 | . | . | TRBJ2-1
CASSHGGRENIQYF | TGCGCCAGCAGCCACGGGGGCCGGGAAAACATTCAGTACTTC | TRBV4-1 | once | . | TRBJ2-4
CASSRNAGTGGYEQYF | TGTGCCAGCAGCCGTAATGCCGGGACAGGGGGGTACGAGCAGTACTTC | TRBV27 | few | TRBD1 | TRBJ2-7
CASSLAANQPQHF | TGCGCCAGCAGCTTGGCGGCGAATCAGCCCCAGCATTTT | TRBV5-1 | few | . | TRBJ1-5
CAWSVGFQETQYF | TGTGCCTGGAGTGTAGGCTTCCAAGAGACCCAGTACTTC | TRBV30 | . | . | TRBJ2-5
CASSSLAGDSYEQYF | TGCGCCAGCAGCTCGCTAGCGGGAGACTCCTACGAGCAGTACTTC | TRBV5-1 | . | TRBD2 | TRBJ2-7
CASRPGQGISGANVLTF | TGTGCCAGCAGACCGGGACAGGGTATCTCTGGGGCCAACGTCCTGACTTTC | TRBV5-4 | once | TRBD1 | TRBJ2-6
CASLPQGPGNTIYF | TGTGCCAGCCTTCCCCAGGGGCCTGGAAACACCATATATTTT | TRBV7-9 | . | . | TRBJ1-3
CASSLGSTYNEQFF | TGTGCCAGCAGCTTAGGGTCGACGTACAATGAGCAGTTCTTC | TRBV11-2 | . | . | TRBJ2-1
CASSWGVGRVEQFF | TGCGCCAGCAGCTGGGGAGTAGGGAGAGTTGAGCAGTTCTTC | TRBV5-1 | . | . | TRBJ2-1
CAIRGQGALGANVLTF | TGTGCCATACGGGGACAGGGGGCGTTAGGGGCCAACGTCCTGACTTTC | TRBV19 | once | TRBD1 | TRBJ2-6
CASSLRQYGNTIYF | TGTGCCAGCAGCCTCAGACAGTACGGAAACACCATATATTTT | TRBV6-5 | . | . | TRBJ1-3
CASSVAVQPAYNEQFF | TGTGCCAGCAGCGTAGCTGTACAGCCAGCCTACAATGAGCAGTTCTTC | TRBV9 | . | . | TRBJ2-1
CASSLGSVSSYNEQFF | TGCGCCAGCAGCTTGGGTAGCGTAAGCTCCTACAATGAGCAGTTCTTC | TRBV5-1 | . | . | TRBJ2-1
CAWSAEQGRTQPQHF | TGTGCCTGGAGTGCCGAGCAGGGACGGACTCAGCCCCAGCATTTT | TRBV30 | . | . | TRBJ1-5
CASSTIRRGYTF | TGTGCCAGCAGCACGATCCGGAGGGGCTACACCTTC | TRBV5-6 | . | . | TRBJ1-2
CATSRVGSYNEQFF | TGTGCCACCAGCAGAGTCGGGTCCTACAATGAGCAGTTCTTC | TRBV15 | . | . | TRBJ2-1
CASSLDSGGSTGELFF | TGTGCCAGCAGCTTAGATTCCGGTGGTAGTACCGGGGAGCTGTTTTTT | TRBV11-2 | . | . | TRBJ2-2
CASSDRQPPYGYTF | TGTGCCAGCAGTGACAGACAGCCTCCGTATGGCTACACCTTC | TRBV6-5 | few | . | TRBJ1-2
CASREGWGVEKLFF | TGCGCCAGCAGGGAGGGGTGGGGAGTTGAAAAACTGTTTTTT | TRBV10-2 | . | . | TRBJ1-4
CASEPNAKYGYTF | TGTGCCAGCGAACCTAATGCCAAGTATGGCTACACCTTC | TRBV6-6 | . | . | TRBJ1-2
CASTGLGTDTQYF | TGTGCCAGCACAGGATTGGGCACAGATACGCAGTATTTT | TRBV6-1 | . | . | TRBJ2-3
CAISGSPLGTENQPQHF | TGTGCCATCAGTGGGTCCCCACTCGGGACAGAGAATCAGCCCCAGCATTTT | TRBV6-1 | . | TRBD1 | TRBJ1-5
CASSSHRDEQYF | TGTGCCAGTAGTAGCCACAGGGACGAGCAGTACTTC | TRBV19 | . | . | TRBJ2-7
CASSLDASGETQYF | TGTGCCAGCAGCTTAGATGCTAGCGGAGAGACCCAGTACTTC | TRBV7-7 | . | TRBD2 | TRBJ2-5
CASSLLGQGGTEAFF | TGTGCCAGCAGCTTACTCGGACAGGGAGGAACTGAAGCTTTCTTT | TRBV5-6 | . | TRBD1 | TRBJ1-1
CANSPPAAGGRNEQFF | TGTGCCAACAGCCCCCCGGCAGCGGGGGGTCGTAATGAGCAGTTCTTC | TRBV5-6 | . | TRBD2 | TRBJ2-1
CASSSRNRATGELFF | TGTGCCAGCAGCTCCCGGAACAGGGCCACCGGGGAGCTGTTTTTT | TRBV5-4 | . | . | TRBJ2-2